These 27 T cell receptor beta chains share one sample of origin, sequenced in a study of T-cell reconstitution after alpha-beta-depleted transplantation in children. Construction of the TCRbeta library involved unique molecular identifiers. TCRdb redid the calling of the PCR reads with MiXCR, one entry per CDR3 protein. The sample lists some 200,000 distinct CDR3 sequences; approximately 14% were seen once. Here the sequenced sample was PBMCs from the stem cell graft donor, taken from the stem cell graft. These receptors came from a human donor who donated a stem cell graft to a child with acute lymphoblastic leukemia.

Worth noting for this clonotype: With a much larger clone just one base away, this may be a read error. This chain uses TRBV23-1 with TRBJ2-2; 7 bases fit TRBD2. TRBV23-1 is designated an ORF whose function remains uncertain. V shed 6 bases and J 7 bases; nucleotides not matched to a gene: 8. CDR3 length: 14 residues. The CDR3, as DNA: TGCGCCAGCAGATTACTAGCGTCCATCGGGGAGCTGTTTTTT. Translating it yields CASRLLASIGELFF.

This clonotype was observed many times. This rearrangement joins TRBV12-3 or TRBV12-4 to TRBJ1-2, with unresolved D. This CDR3 is 13 amino acids long. Trimming cost V 6 bases and J 4 bases, with 12 bases left between them. In DNA, the CDR3 is TGTGCCAGCAGACCTCGGGAGATCTATGGCTACACCTTC. This gives the protein CASRPREIYGYTF.

The table lists this clonotype with many counts. The chain employs TRBV11-2 and TRBJ1-3; 7 bases align to TRBD1. Germline V gives CDR1 SGHAT, CDR2 FQNNGV. There are 16 residues in the CDR3. V gave up 5 bases and J gave up 3 bases; unmatched junction bases: 10. Here the CDR3 reads CASSTRTGLGGNTIYF. The CDR3 nucleotides read TGTGCCAGCAGCACAAGGACAGGCTTAGGTGGAAACACCATATATTTT.

At least ten counts were recorded for this clonotype. The chain carries TRBV25-1 and TRBJ2-2; D is unresolved. CDR3 size: 15 residues. CDR1 MGHDK and CDR2 SYGVNS come from the germline V gene. V was trimmed by 1 base and J by 4 bases, leaving 10 bases between them. The CDR3 here is CASSESGLGTGELFF. For the CDR3, the DNA is TGTGCCAGCAGTGAATCAGGTTTGGGCACCGGGGAGCTGTTTTTT. Looking up the rest from reference TRBV25-1 and TRBJ2-2 gives the full variable domain: EADIYQTPRYLVIGTGKKITLECSQTMGHDKMYWYQQDPGMELHLIHYSYGVNSTEKGDLSSESTVSRIRTEHFPLTLESARPSHTSQYLCASSESGLGTGELFFGEGSRLTVL.

This clonotype was seen many times. The rearrangement links TRBV12-3 or TRBV12-4 to TRBJ2-2; 11 nucleotides match TRBD2. The CDR3 has 15 amino acids. V was clipped by 5 bases and J by 6 bases; unmatched bases: 5. CDR3 sequence: CASSPLAGGAGELFF. The DNA for the CDR3 is TGTGCCAGCAGTCCATTAGCGGGAGGGGCCGGGGAGCTGTTTTTT.

This clonotype was picked up many times. This chain connects TRBV10-3 to TRBJ1-1, with D possibly being TRBD1 (6 bases). Germline values: CDR1 ENHRY, CDR2 SYGVKD. The CDR3 consists of 14 residues. V was shortened by 5 bases and J by 2 bases, with 12 bases between the two germline ends. The CDR3 bases are TGTGCCATCAGTAGTACAGGGTCTAACACTGAAGCTTTCTTT. Its translation: CAISSTGSNTEAFF.

In this sample, this clonotype turned up many times. The chain couples TRBV5-1 to TRBJ1-5, with 7 bases aligning to TRBD1. The J segment lost 3 bases and the V segment lost 4 bases, leaving 19 bases of the junction unmatched. The CDR3 contains 19 residues. Germline values: CDR1 SGHRS, CDR2 YFSETQ. The CDR3 region has the DNA TGCGCCAGCAGCCCCCGGGACAGCGAACCAACTCACCCCAATCAGCCCCAGCATTTT. This translates into CASSPRDSEPTHPNQPQHF. Filled out from reference TRBV5-1 and TRBJ1-5, the complete variable domain reads KAGVTQTPRYLIKTRGQQVTLSCSPISGHRSVSWYQQTPGQGLQFLFEYFSETQRNKGNFPGRFSGRQFSNSRSEMNVSTLELGDSALYLCASSPRDSEPTHPNQPQHFGDGTRLSIL.

This clonotype was detected ten times or more. The rearrangement uses TRBV5-1 and TRBJ1-4, with 10 positions matching TRBD1. CDR1 is SGHRS and CDR2 is YFSETQ in the germline V gene. V shed 4 bases and J 0 bases; nucleotides not matched to a gene: 6. The CDR3 extends over 17 amino acids. CDR3: CASSPGTGDATNEKLFF. As DNA, the CDR3 is TGCGCCAGCAGCCCCGGGACAGGGGACGCAACTAATGAAAAACTGTTTTTT.

This clonotype was seen at least ten times. The CDR3 is CAIKVGRETTDTQYF. The CDR3 DNA reads as TGTGCCATCAAAGTTGGGCGGGAGACGACAGATACGCAGTATTTT. The V gene is TRBV10-3, the J gene TRBJ2-3, with 7 bases fitting TRBD2. The CDR3 runs to 15 residues. Trimming cost V 7 bases and J 3 bases; bases outside gene matches: 10. CDR1 is ENHRY and CDR2 is SYGVKD in the germline V gene.

In this sample, this clonotype turned up many times. This chain links TRBV12-3 or TRBV12-4 with TRBJ2-3; the match to TRBD1 covers 9 bases. The CDR3 spans 15 residues. Losses at the gene ends were 2 bases for V and 5 bases for J; bases not matched to a gene: 5. The CDR3 region has the DNA TGTGCCAGCAGTTTAAGGGGACAGGGTGGAGATACGCAGTATTTT. It is translated as CASSLRGQGGDTQYF.

This clonotype was seen at least ten times. The CDR3 region is CASSRDTFRNQPQHF. The CDR3 DNA reads as TGTGCCAGCAGCAGGGACACCTTTCGCAATCAGCCCCAGCATTTT. V usage is TRBV12-3 or TRBV12-4 and J usage is TRBJ1-5; TRBD1 might be the D (6 bases). With 6 bases removed from V and 2 bases from J, the gap between germline ends came to 14 bases. This CDR3 has 15 amino acids.

This clonotype was seen ten or more times. V usage is TRBV5-1 and J usage is TRBJ1-5, with 7 nucleotides matching TRBD1. After removal of 4 bases from V and 5 bases from J, the junction contained 9 bases not matched to a gene. This CDR3 comprises 15 residues. CDR1 is SGHRS and CDR2 is YFSETQ in the germline V gene. The CDR3 DNA is TGCGCCAGCAGCGCGACCTCAGGGGGGGATCAGCCCCAGCATTTT. As protein: CASSATSGGDQPQHF.

The sample holds many counts of this clonotype. The V and J genes are TRBV20-1 and TRBJ1-2; TRBD1 matches 7 bases. The CDR3 spans 13 residues. The trim removed 3 bases at V and 3 bases at J, leaving 4 bases unmatched. Germline V lookup: CDR1 DFQATT, CDR2 SNEGSKA (reference sequence). CDR3 in DNA: TGCAGTGCTAGCAGGGGGTTGGACTATGGCTACACCTTC. Protein sequence: CSASRGLDYGYTF.

This clonotype was found many times. The V call is TRBV5-1, the J call TRBJ2-7; 9 bases agree with TRBD2. The germline V gene encodes CDR1 SGHRS and CDR2 YFSETQ. V lost 2 bases, J lost 2 bases, and 5 bases stayed unmatched. The CDR3 runs to 15 residues. CDR3 coding DNA: TGCGCCAGCAGCTTCCTAGCGGGGTTCCCCTACGAGCAGTACTTC. It specifies CASSFLAGFPYEQYF.

The table lists this clonotype with many counts. In nucleotides, the CDR3 is TGTGCCAGCTCACCCCCTGGGGGCCACAATCAGCCCCAGCATTTT. Amino acids: CASSPPGGHNQPQHF. The chain joins TRBV18 to TRBJ1-5, with a tentative D call TRBD1 (6 bases). The ends were cut back, 3 bases at V and 3 bases at J, with 12 bases in the middle. This CDR3 comprises 15 residues. Per germline, CDR1 KGHSH and CDR2 LQKENI.

The chain is built from TRBV7-2 and TRBJ2-7; TRBD2 matches at 11 bases. Germline V gives CDR1 SGHTA, CDR2 FQGNSA. After removal of 3 bases from V and 0 bases from J, the junction contained 7 bases not matched to a gene. This CDR3 is 17 amino acids long. CDR3 in DNA: TGTGCCAGCAGCTTCGCTTTCACTAGCGGGAGCTCCTACGAGCAGTACTTC. This sequence encodes CASSFAFTSGSSYEQYF.

In its sample, this clonotype was seen many times. V usage is TRBV5-1 and J usage is TRBJ2-7, with 8 positions matching TRBD2. CDR3 length: 16 residues. The ends lost 4 bases at V and 3 bases at J; junction bases unmatched: 12. The germline CDR1 and CDR2 sequences are SGHRS and YFSETQ. CDR3 nucleotides: TGCGCCAGCAGCCGGAGCGTCTCGGGAGGGGTCTACGAGCAGTACTTC. This encodes CASSRSVSGGVYEQYF.

In its sample, this clonotype was seen a few times. The chain combines TRBV5-1 with TRBJ2-7, with TRBD2 identical over 11 bases. The trim removed 4 bases at V and 7 bases at J, leaving 10 bases unmatched. The CDR3 consists of 15 residues. The germline CDR1 and CDR2 sequences are SGHRS and YFSETQ. The CDR3 here is CASSHTSGSSGEQYF. The DNA of the CDR3 is TGCGCCAGCAGCCACACTAGCGGGAGCTCGGGGGAGCAGTACTTC.

At least ten counts were recorded for this clonotype. V and J are TRBV14 and TRBJ2-3, with unresolved D. Trimming removed 4 bases from V and 7 bases from J, with 12 bases in between. The CDR3 totals 13 residues. The germline CDR1 and CDR2 sequences are SGHDN and FVKESK. CDR3 region: CASSPGPSHTQYF. CDR3 coding DNA: TGTGCCAGCAGCCCCGGACCGTCGCATACGCAGTATTTT.

Ten or more counts support this clonotype. The rearrangement links TRBV27 to TRBJ1-2; tentative D call: TRBD1 (5 bases). The germline V and J ends were trimmed by 4 bases and 8 bases, with 17 bases remaining between them. The CDR3 has 14 amino acids. Looked up from germline, CDR1 is MNHEY and CDR2 is SMNVEV (reference sequence). Written as DNA, the CDR3 is TGTGCCAGCAGTTGGTCAGGGAGGAGTAGGGGCTACACCTTC. Amino acid sequence: CASSWSGRSRGYTF.

This clonotype came up many times. The chain links TRBV10-3 to TRBJ2-3; 10 nucleotides agree with TRBD2. Germline V CDR1 and CDR2: ENHRY, SYGVKD. V lost 2 bases, J lost 9 bases, and 29 bases stayed unmatched. The CDR3 has 22 residues. This CDR3 is CAISEPSPGAGGPPVTWDTQYF. DNA of the CDR3: TGTGCCATCAGTGAGCCTTCTCCCGGAGCGGGAGGGCCCCCCGTCACATGGGACACGCAGTATTTT.

In this sample, this clonotype turned up many times. The V and J genes are TRBV7-9 and TRBJ2-7, with D maybe TRBD2 (6 bases). V dropped 0 bases and J dropped 5 bases, with 8 bases sitting between them. Looked up from germline, CDR1 is SEHNR and CDR2 is FQNEAQ (reference sequence). This CDR3 region has 13 residues. The CDR3: CASSLAAGNEQYF. DNA of the CDR3: TGTGCCAGCAGCTTAGCGGCGGGAAACGAGCAGTACTTC.

In this sample, this clonotype turned up a few times. The V gene is TRBV5-1, the J gene TRBJ1-4; the D gene is possibly TRBD1 (5 bases). This CDR3 region has 14 residues. Germline-derived CDR1 and CDR2 are SGHRS and YFSETQ. V was cut by 0 bases and J by 7 bases, with 10 bases left in between. Here the CDR3 reads CASSLGREGEKLFF. DNA for the CDR3: TGCGCCAGCAGCTTGGGCAGGGAAGGTGAAAAACTGTTTTTT.

This clonotype showed up many times. The chain uses TRBV7-2 and TRBJ2-5; maybe TRBD2 (7 bases). The germline V gene encodes CDR1 SGHTA and CDR2 FQGNSA. The CDR3 is 14 residues long. Trimming removed 1 base at V and 8 bases at J, with 14 bases between. CDR3 sequence: CASSLGGGRDTQYF. CDR3 sequence (DNA): TGTGCCAGCAGCTTAGGCGGGGGCCGAGATACCCAGTACTTC.

This clonotype was found many times. This chain connects TRBV5-1 to TRBJ2-1; 10 bases are a match to TRBD2. The V segment lost 3 bases and the J segment 7 bases; nucleotides outside the gene matches: 4. The CDR3 sequence is 14 residues long. Per germline, CDR1 SGHRS and CDR2 YFSETQ. The CDR3 region has the DNA TGCGCCAGCAGCTCTAGCGGGAGCATGAATGAGCAGTTCTTC. Protein sequence: CASSSSGSMNEQFF.

The CDR3 protein is CASSLVDRETQYF. CDR3 nucleotide sequence: TGTGCCAGCAGCTTAGTCGATCGAGAGACCCAGTACTTC. J is TRBJ2-5 and V is TRBV7-2; no clear D. CDR1 and CDR2 (germline): SGHTA, FQGNSA. This CDR3 region has 13 residues. The ends were cut back, 1 base at V and 4 bases at J, with 7 bases in the middle.

This chain connects TRBV20-1 to TRBJ2-1; 13 bases map to TRBD2. The CDR3 totals 15 residues. Germline-derived CDR1 and CDR2 are DFQATT and SNEGSKA (reference sequence). Unmatched junction bases numbered 13, after V lost 5 bases and J lost 12 bases. This CDR3 reads CSAEQSGTSGIRQFF. CDR3 in DNA: TGCAGTGCTGAACAGTCCGGGACTAGCGGGATCCGGCAGTTCTTC.